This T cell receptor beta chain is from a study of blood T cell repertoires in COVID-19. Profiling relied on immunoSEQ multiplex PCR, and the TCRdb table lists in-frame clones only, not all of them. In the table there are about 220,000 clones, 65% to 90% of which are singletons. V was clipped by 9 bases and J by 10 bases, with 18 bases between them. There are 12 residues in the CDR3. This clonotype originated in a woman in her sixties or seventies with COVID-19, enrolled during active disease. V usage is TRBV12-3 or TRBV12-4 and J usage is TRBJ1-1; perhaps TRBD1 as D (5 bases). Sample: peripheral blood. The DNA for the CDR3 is TGTGCCAGTAAAATGGTAGACAGTCTAGCTTTCTTT. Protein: CASKMVDSLAFF.